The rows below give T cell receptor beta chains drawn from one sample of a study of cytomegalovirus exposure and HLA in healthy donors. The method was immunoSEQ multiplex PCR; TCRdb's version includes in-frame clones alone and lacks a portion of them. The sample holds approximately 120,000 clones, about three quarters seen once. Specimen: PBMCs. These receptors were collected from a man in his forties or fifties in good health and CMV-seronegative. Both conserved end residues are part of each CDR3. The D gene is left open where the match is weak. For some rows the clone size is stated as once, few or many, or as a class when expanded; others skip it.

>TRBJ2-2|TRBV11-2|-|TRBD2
TGTGCCAGCAGCTTAGTCAAGTTGAGCGGGGGGAACACCGGGGAGCTGTTTTTT
CASSLVKLSGGNTGELFF
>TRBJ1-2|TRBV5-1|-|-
TGCGCCAGCAGCTCTGAGGTGGAAGGGGCTAACTATGGCTACACCTTC
CASSSEVEGANYGYTF
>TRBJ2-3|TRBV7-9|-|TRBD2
TGTGCCGGTGGACTAGCGGCCTCTAGCACAGATACGCAGTATTTT
CAGGLAASSTDTQYF
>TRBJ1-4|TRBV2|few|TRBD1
TGTGCCAGCAGACCAGACAGGGGGCGAGCTGAAAAACTGTTTTTT
CASRPDRGRAEKLFF
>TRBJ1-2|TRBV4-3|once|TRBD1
TGCGCCAGCAGCCAAGACGGGCAGGGGGGTTATGGCTACACCTTC
CASSQDGQGGYGYTF
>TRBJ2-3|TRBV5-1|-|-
TGCGCCAGCAGCGCCGGACAGCGCACAGATACGCAGTATTTT
CASSAGQRTDTQYF
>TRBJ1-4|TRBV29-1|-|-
TGCAGCGTCCGAACCCAGACGGGAAAACTGTTTTTT
CSVRTQTGKLFF
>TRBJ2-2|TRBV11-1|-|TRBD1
TGTGCCAGCAGCTTAAGGGACAGGGCTGTCACCGGGGAGCTGTTTTTT
CASSLRDRAVTGELFF
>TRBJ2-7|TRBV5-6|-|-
TGTGCCAGCAGCTTTGACAGGACCTACGAGCAGTACTTC
CASSFDRTYEQYF
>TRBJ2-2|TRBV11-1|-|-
TGTGCCAGCGGCGGACAGAACACCGGGGAGCTGTTTTTT
CASGGQNTGELFF
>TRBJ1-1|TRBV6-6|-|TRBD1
TGTGCCAGCAGCCTCGGACAGGCCACCTTTAACACTGAAGCTTTCTTT
CASSLGQATFNTEAFF
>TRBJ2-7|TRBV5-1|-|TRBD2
TGCGCCAGCAGCCCACAAGCGGGGGGCTCCTACGAGCAGTACTTC
CASSPQAGGSYEQYF
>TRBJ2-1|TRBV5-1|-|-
TGCGCCAGCAGCCAGGGGACATTACTCTACAATGAGCAGTTCTTC
CASSQGTLLYNEQFF
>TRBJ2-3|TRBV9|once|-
TGTGCCAGCAGCGTAGGGGGCATTGGCACAGATACGCAGTATTTT
CASSVGGIGTDTQYF
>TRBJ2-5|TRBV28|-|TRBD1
TGTGCCAGCTACGAGGGACAGGGCGAAGAGACCCAGTACTTC
CASYEGQGEETQYF
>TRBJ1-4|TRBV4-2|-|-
TGTGCCAGCAGCCAAGCCCAAGCTGAAAAACTGTTTTTT
CASSQAQAEKLFF
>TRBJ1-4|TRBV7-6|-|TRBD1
TGTGCCAGCACCCTTAGGGGGACAGGGACAACTAATGAAAAACTGTTTTTT
CASTLRGTGTTNEKLFF
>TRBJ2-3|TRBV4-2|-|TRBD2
TGTGCCAGCAGCCAAGCTGCTAGCGGGGCGAGGGGTACGCAGTATTTT
CASSQAASGARGTQYF
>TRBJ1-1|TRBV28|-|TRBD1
TGTGCCAGCAGTTACCAACAGGGGGGTTGGACTGAAGCTTTCTTT
CASSYQQGGWTEAFF
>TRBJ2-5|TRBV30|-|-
TGTGCCTGGAACTGGCGGGGAGTGGAGGAGACCCAGTACTTC
CAWNWRGVEETQYF
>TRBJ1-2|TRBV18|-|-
TGTGCCAGCTCCCCAGCTAGACAGCACTACACCTTC
CASSPARQHYTF
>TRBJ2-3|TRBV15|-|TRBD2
TGTGCCACCAGCACCAGACTAGCGGAAACAGATACGCAGTATTTT
CATSTRLAETDTQYF
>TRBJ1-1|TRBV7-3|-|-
TGTGCCAGCAGCGTGGACACGAACACTGAAGCTTTCTTT
CASSVDTNTEAFF
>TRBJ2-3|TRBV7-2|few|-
TGTGCCAGCAGCTTAGAGGGGGGGGGCTTCACAGATACGCAGTATTTT
CASSLEGGGFTDTQYF
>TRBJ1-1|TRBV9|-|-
TGTGCCAGCAGCGTAGGATGGGGGGAGAACACTGAAGCTTTCTTT
CASSVGWGENTEAFF
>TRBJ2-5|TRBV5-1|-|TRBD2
TGCGCCAGCAGCGGGGGACTACAAGAGACCCAGTACTTC
CASSGGLQETQYF
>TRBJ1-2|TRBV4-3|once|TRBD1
TGCGCCAGCAGCCAAGTACCAGGGGGCGTGAACGGCTACACCTTC
CASSQVPGGVNGYTF
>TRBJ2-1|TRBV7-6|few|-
TGTGCCAGCAGCTCGCGGGCCTTAACGGTGAATGAGCAGTTCTTC
CASSSRALTVNEQFF
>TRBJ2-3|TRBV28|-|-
TGTGCCAGCAGCACCCCTCGGGATACGCAGTATTTT
CASSTPRDTQYF
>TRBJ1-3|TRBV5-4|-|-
TGTGCCAGCAGCTTGGCCGGCCAGGGGAACACCATATATTTT
CASSLAGQGNTIYF
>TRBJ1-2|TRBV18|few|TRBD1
TGTGCCAGCTCACCAAGCGGACAGGGGGTGGACTATGGCTACACCTTC
CASSPSGQGVDYGYTF
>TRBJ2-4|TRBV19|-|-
TGTGCCAGTAGTATCGGACAGTCTGAGGCCAAAAACATTCAGTACTTC
CASSIGQSEAKNIQYF
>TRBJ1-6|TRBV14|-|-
TGTGCCAGCAGCCAGAGTTCAAATTCACCCCTCCACTTT
CASSQSSNSPLHF
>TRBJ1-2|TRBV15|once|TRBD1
TGTGCCACCAGCAGAGATCCAGGGGGCTACTATGGCTACACCTTC
CATSRDPGGYYGYTF
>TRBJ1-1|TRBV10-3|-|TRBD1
TGTGCCATCACACCAGGGGGGCTCACTGAAGCTTTCTTT
CAITPGGLTEAFF
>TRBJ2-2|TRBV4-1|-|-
TGCGCCAGCAGCCATCCAAACACCGGGGAGCTGTTTTTT
CASSHPNTGELFF
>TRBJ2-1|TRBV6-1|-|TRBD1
TGTGCCAGCAGTAGGACAGGGGCGGTCCACAATGAGCAGTTCTTC
CASSRTGAVHNEQFF
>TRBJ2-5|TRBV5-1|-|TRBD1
TGCGCCAGCAGCTTGGGAGGGACAGTCCAAGAGACCCAGTACTTC
CASSLGGTVQETQYF
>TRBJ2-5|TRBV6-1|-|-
TGTGCCAGCAGTTTCCAGGGGCTGGAGACCCAGTACTTC
CASSFQGLETQYF
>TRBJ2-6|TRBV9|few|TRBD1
TGTGCCAGCAGCGTTCGACAGGGGGGACCGTCTGTGGCCAACGTCCTGACTTTC
CASSVRQGGPSVANVLTF
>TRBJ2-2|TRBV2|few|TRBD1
TGTGCCAGCAGACGAAGGACAGGGTCCGACGGGGAGCTGTTTTTT
CASRRRTGSDGELFF
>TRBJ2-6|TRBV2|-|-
TGTGCCAGCAGGGAGGGGTCTGGGGCCAACGTCCTGACTTTC
CASREGSGANVLTF
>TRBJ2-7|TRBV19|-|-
TGTGCCAGTAGTACCCGGGGGACCTTAGAGCAGTACTTC
CASSTRGTLEQYF
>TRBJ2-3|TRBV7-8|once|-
TGTGCCAGCAGCTTGGGGGCGGCGAAGGGCGCAGATACGCAGTATTTT
CASSLGAAKGADTQYF
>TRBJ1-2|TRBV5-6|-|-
TGTGCCAGCAGCCTCGGGGGAAATGGCTACACCTTC
CASSLGGNGYTF
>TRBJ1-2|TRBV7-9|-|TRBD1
TGTGCCAGCAGCCCGCCGGGGACAGGCGAGGGCTACACCTTC
CASSPPGTGEGYTF